This T cell receptor (beta chain) comes out of a study of Graves' ophthalmopathy and Graves' hyperthyroidism. Turning to this clonotype: Its antigen is still unknown.

Study-wide points: Ophthalmopathy and stable hyperthyroidism were discriminated by a 13-signature model, with about 90% sensitivity and 80% to 84% specificity. In blood, most expanded thyroid clonotypes above 0.001 frequency were also detected.

The V end was cut by 6 bases, the J end by 3 bases, with 14 bases between. The V gene's germline CDR1 is ENHRY and CDR2 SYGVKD. The CDR3 extends over 14 amino acids. Investigators amplified TCR beta CDR3 regions from RNA transcripts. The workflow started with a first-round RT-PCR run with HTBI primers and then moved on to a second-round multiplex PCR. TCRdb independently ran MiXCR on the multiplex PCR reads; one entry per CDR3 protein. Seen here are around 600,000 distinct CDR3 sequences, 35% to 45% observed once, and the top ten hold over 2.5%. This receptor was obtained from an adult man with Graves' ophthalmopathy. This chain joins TRBV10-3 and TRBJ2-5; D may be TRBD2 (6 bases). Input material: peripheral blood. The CDR3 reads CAISPSARKETQYF. CDR3 DNA: TGTGCCATCAGCCCTAGCGCCCGAAAAGAGACCCAGTACTTC.